Following are 18 T cell receptor beta chains from one sample sequenced in a study of T-cell reconstitution after alpha-beta-depleted transplantation in children. Unique molecular identifiers were incorporated into the prepared TCRbeta library. TCRdb called the PCR reads again in MiXCR, with one record for every CDR3 protein. The data hold over 200,000 distinct CDR3 sequences, with about 9.5% observed a single time. The source was PBMCs from the stem cell graft donor, collected from the stem cell graft. These receptors were taken from a human donor who donated a stem cell graft to a child with acute lymphoblastic leukemia.

The rearrangement links TRBV5-1 to TRBJ2-2; 8 positions match TRBD1. Germline lookup yields CDR1 SGHRS and CDR2 YFSETQ. CDR3 size: 15 residues. Trimming removed 4 bases from V and 2 bases from J; junction bases left unmatched: 4. The CDR3 region is CASSQDRVNTGELFF. CDR3 in DNA: TGCGCCAGCAGCCAGGACAGGGTTAACACCGGGGAGCTGTTTTTT.

This clonotype was observed many times. This chain uses TRBV20-1 with TRBJ1-1, with D unclear. This CDR3 spans 14 amino acids. V lost 1 base to trimming and J lost 1 base, with 10 bases between them. Germline lookup yields CDR1 DFQATT and CDR2 SNEGSKA (reference sequence). The CDR3 sequence is CSARAGGTNTEAFF. CDR3 coding DNA: TGCAGTGCTAGAGCAGGCGGCACGAACACTGAAGCTTTCTTT.

The sample holds a few counts of this clonotype. This sequence joins TRBV13 and TRBJ1-1; D perhaps matches TRBD1 (5 bases). This CDR3 region has 16 residues. The V end lost 5 bases, the J end lost 7 bases, and 23 bases lay between the germline ends. Looked up from germline, CDR1 is PRHDT and CDR2 is FYEKMQ (reference sequence). The CDR3 coding sequence is TGTGCCAGCAGCCCACTTGTTCCAGGGAGGCAGGGTGAAGCTTTCTTT. Protein sequence: CASSPLVPGRQGEAFF.

This clonotype was seen more than once but under ten times. V and J are TRBV5-6 and TRBJ1-5; perhaps TRBD1 as D (5 bases). V gave up 4 bases and J gave up 1 base, with 18 bases separating them. CDR1 SGHDT and CDR2 YYEEEE come from the germline V gene. CDR3 length: 17 amino acids. This chain's CDR3 is CASSRLGAQGSNQPQHF. The CDR3 DNA sequence: TGTGCCAGCAGCCGTCTCGGGGCGCAGGGCAGCAATCAGCCCCAGCATTTT. The full variable domain, with the rest looked up from reference TRBV5-6 and TRBJ1-5, is DAGVTQSPTHLIKTRGQQVTLRCSPKSGHDTVSWYQQALGQGPQFIFQYYEEEERQRGNFPDRFSGHQFPNYSSELNVNALLLGDSALYLCASSRLGAQGSNQPQHFGDGTRLSIL.

This clonotype has a count of ten or more. The gene calls are TRBV12-3 or TRBV12-4 and TRBJ1-5; D is possibly TRBD1 (6 bases). The length of the CDR3 is 15 residues. Trimming removed 1 base from V and 7 bases from J, with 14 bases in between. CDR3 nucleotides: TGTGCCAGCAGTTTAGGGGGGGGCGCAGGCCAGCCCCAGCATTTT. Its protein is CASSLGGGAGQPQHF.

This clonotype showed up many times. This chain uses TRBV12-3 or TRBV12-4 with TRBJ2-1, with 7 bases fitting TRBD2. The CDR3 length is 12 residues. Unmatched junction bases numbered 7, after V lost 10 bases and J lost 7 bases. The CDR3: CATSGEGNEQFF. CDR3 DNA sequence: TGTGCCACTAGCGGAGAGGGGAATGAGCAGTTCTTC.

By its share, this clonotype is large. The V call is TRBV5-1, the J call TRBJ2-7, with D possibly matching TRBD1 (5 bases). V lost 2 bases to trimming and J lost 2 bases, with 11 bases between them. This CDR3 spans 14 amino acids. Germline V gene lookup returns CDR1 SGHRS and CDR2 YFSETQ. The CDR3 region has the DNA TGCGCCAGCAGCTTAGCCAGGACACCCTACGAGCAGTACTTC. Translation: CASSLARTPYEQYF.

This clonotype was observed at least ten times. The chain carries TRBV12-3 or TRBV12-4 and TRBJ2-5, with unresolved D. The CDR3 spans 14 residues. The V end lost 6 bases, the J end lost 0 bases, and 11 bases lay between the germline ends. The CDR3 DNA reads TGTGCCAGCAGGGGAACAACGTACCAAGAGACCCAGTACTTC. Amino acid sequence: CASRGTTYQETQYF.

The V call is TRBV12-3 or TRBV12-4, the J call TRBJ1-1; D call uncertain. V lost 3 bases and J 5 bases, leaving 10 bases between the germline ends. This CDR3 has 13 residues. As DNA, the CDR3 is TGTGCCAGCAGTTTCGGGGTTGCGACTGAAGCTTTCTTT. Its translation: CASSFGVATEAFF.

The chain employs TRBV24-1 and TRBJ2-1; TRBD2 matches 11 bases. Germline-derived CDR1 and CDR2 are KGHDR and SFDVKD. The CDR3 sequence is 17 residues long. The V and J ends lost 2 bases and 6 bases, in that order; junction bases with no gene match: 8. The CDR3 sequence: CATSDSQLAGGPNEQFF. The CDR3 DNA sequence: TGTGCCACCAGTGATTCCCAGCTAGCGGGGGGCCCCAATGAGCAGTTCTTC.

J is TRBJ2-7 and V is TRBV24-1, with TRBD1 matching over 8 bases. V lost 10 bases to trimming and J lost 0 bases; unmatched junction nucleotides: 7. CDR3 length: 14 residues. Germline V gives CDR1 KGHDR, CDR2 SFDVKD. The CDR3 loop is CATSPGQVSYEQYF. The CDR3, as DNA: TGTGCCACTAGTCCGGGACAGGTCTCCTACGAGCAGTACTTC.

This clonotype was observed many times. This chain links TRBV5-1 with TRBJ2-4; 13 bases are shared with TRBD2. The CDR3 loop spans 16 amino acids. From germline, CDR1 is SGHRS and CDR2 YFSETQ. The ends lost 4 bases at V and 9 bases at J; junction bases unmatched: 10. DNA of the CDR3: TGCGCCAGCAGCCTGACTACTAGCGGGGGGGCGGCCATTCAGTACTTC. It specifies CASSLTTSGGAAIQYF. The whole variable domain, filled in from reference TRBV5-1 and TRBJ2-4, reads KAGVTQTPRYLIKTRGQQVTLSCSPISGHRSVSWYQQTPGQGLQFLFEYFSETQRNKGNFPGRFSGRQFSNSRSEMNVSTLELGDSALYLCASSLTTSGGAAIQYFGAGTRLSVL.

V usage is TRBV25-1 and J usage is TRBJ2-2; D is possibly TRBD2 (5 bases). Trimming removed 8 bases from V and 6 bases from J, with 16 bases in between. Germline V gene lookup returns CDR1 MGHDK and CDR2 SYGVNS. The CDR3 totals 14 residues. The CDR3 DNA follows: TGTGCCAGCCTCGGAGGCCGGCGCCCCGGGGAGCTGTTTTTT. Translating gives CASLGGRRPGELFF.

This clonotype has a count of ten or more. The chain uses TRBV28 and TRBJ1-1; no firm D call. The CDR3 totals 11 residues. V gave up 8 bases and J gave up 8 bases, with 12 bases separating them. The germline V gene encodes CDR1 MDHEN and CDR2 SYDVKM. As DNA, the CDR3 is TGTGCCAGCCTTAGCCCCAGGGAAGCTTTCTTT. Residues: CASLSPREAFF.

The genes are TRBV20-1 and TRBJ1-5; D is ambiguous. This CDR3 is built from 13 residues. Germline V gene sequence: CDR1 DFQATT, CDR2 SNEGSKA (reference sequence). Trimming cost V 0 bases and J 3 bases, with 6 bases left between them. As DNA, the CDR3 is TGCAGTGCTAGAGACAGACCCAATCAGCCCCAGCATTTT. This sequence encodes CSARDRPNQPQHF.

In this sample, this clonotype turned up many times. This chain uses TRBV4-3 with TRBJ1-2; D unresolved. CDR1 is LGHNA, CDR2 YSLEER, per germline. Trimming cost V 1 base and J 4 bases, with 22 bases left between them. The CDR3 is 18 residues long. CDR3 nucleotides: TGCGCCAGCAGCCAAGGATTGGATGTTCCGGGCATGGGCTATGGCTACACCTTC. It specifies CASSQGLDVPGMGYGYTF.

This clonotype occurred a few times. V is TRBV25-1 and J is TRBJ2-2; D not certain. The germline CDR1 and CDR2 sequences are MGHDK and SYGVNS. This CDR3 has 15 amino acids. With 1 base removed from V and 4 bases from J, the gap between germline ends came to 10 bases. The CDR3 bases are TGTGCCAGCAGTGAATCTGGGCTGGGCACCGGGGAGCTGTTTTTT. Translated, it gives CASSESGLGTGELFF.

This clonotype was seen more than once but under ten times. V is TRBV20-1 and J is TRBJ2-1, with 7 bases lining up with TRBD1. The CDR3 is 11 amino acids. The germline CDR1 and CDR2 sequences are DFQATT and SNEGSKA (reference sequence). Trimming at V came to 6 bases and at J to 10 bases, leaving 6 bases not matched to a gene. CDR3 sequence reads: CSAYGQEEQFF. The CDR3 nucleotides read TGCAGTGCGTACGGACAGGAAGAGCAGTTCTTC.